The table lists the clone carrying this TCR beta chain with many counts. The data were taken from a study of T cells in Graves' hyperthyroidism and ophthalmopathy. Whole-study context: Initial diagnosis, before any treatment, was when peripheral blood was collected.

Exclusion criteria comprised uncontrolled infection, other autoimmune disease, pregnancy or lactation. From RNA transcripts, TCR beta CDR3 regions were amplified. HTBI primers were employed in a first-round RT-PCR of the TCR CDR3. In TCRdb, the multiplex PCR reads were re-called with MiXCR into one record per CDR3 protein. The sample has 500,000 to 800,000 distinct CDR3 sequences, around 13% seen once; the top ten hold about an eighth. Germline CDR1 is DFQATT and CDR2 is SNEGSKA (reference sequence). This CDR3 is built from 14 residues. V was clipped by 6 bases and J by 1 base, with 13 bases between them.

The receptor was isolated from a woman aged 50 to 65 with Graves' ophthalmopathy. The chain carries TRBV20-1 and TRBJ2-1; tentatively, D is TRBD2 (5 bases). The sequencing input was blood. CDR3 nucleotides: TGCAGTGCCATCGACGGGAATTCCTACAATGAGCAGTTCTTC. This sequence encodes CSAIDGNSYNEQFF.